This is a list of T cell receptor beta chains from one sample in a study of blood T cell repertoires in COVID-19. Produced via immunoSEQ multiplex PCR; TCRdb's table is partial and in-frame only. The sample records over 150,000 clones, under 85% being singletons. The sequenced material came from peripheral blood. These receptors were taken from a man older than 75 with COVID-19, enrolled during active disease. Both conserved end residues are trimmed from each CDR3. The order of the fields is J gene, V gene, CDR3 protein.

j_call: TRBJ2-3; v_call: TRBV5-6; cdr3_aa: ASSLEGLGTDTQY
j_call: TRBJ1-1; v_call: TRBV10-3; cdr3_aa: AISAGGTEAF
j_call: TRBJ1-5; v_call: TRBV6-5; cdr3_aa: ASGTTIYQPQH
j_call: TRBJ2-1; v_call: TRBV11-2; cdr3_aa: ASSPSGLAGGYNEQF
j_call: TRBJ1-1; v_call: TRBV9; cdr3_aa: ASSEGQGMNTEAF
j_call: TRBJ1-5; v_call: TRBV4-1; cdr3_aa: ASSQDVDQPQH
j_call: TRBJ2-1; v_call: TRBV5-4; cdr3_aa: ASSEAGNEQF
j_call: TRBJ1-4; v_call: TRBV10-3; cdr3_aa: AISATGTNEKLF
j_call: TRBJ1-5; v_call: TRBV28; cdr3_aa: ASTRGQGDQPQH
j_call: TRBJ1-2; v_call: TRBV5-6; cdr3_aa: ASTPGQGSGYT
j_call: TRBJ2-5; v_call: TRBV2; cdr3_aa: ASTRAQETQY
j_call: TRBJ1-1; v_call: TRBV7-2; cdr3_aa: ASSLARDREAF
j_call: TRBJ1-1; v_call: TRBV2; cdr3_aa: ASTKVDIGTEAF
j_call: TRBJ1-5; v_call: TRBV3-1/TRBV3-2; cdr3_aa: ASSRAYQHTPQH
j_call: TRBJ2-7; v_call: TRBV5-4; cdr3_aa: ASSLEGQPSYEQY
j_call: TRBJ2-5; v_call: TRBV7-6; cdr3_aa: ASSLGQGAGETQY
j_call: TRBJ2-5; v_call: TRBV9; cdr3_aa: ASSARWDRGRETQY
j_call: TRBJ1-1; v_call: TRBV19; cdr3_aa: ASSIRENTEAF
j_call: TRBJ1-1; v_call: TRBV10-1; cdr3_aa: ASSESGQMNTEAF
j_call: TRBJ1-5; v_call: TRBV5-1; cdr3_aa: ASSFGVGRQPQH
j_call: TRBJ1-6; v_call: TRBV11-3; cdr3_aa: ASSLDRSSVSDSPLH
j_call: TRBJ2-1; v_call: TRBV27; cdr3_aa: ASSIRRGEQF
j_call: TRBJ2-1; v_call: TRBV2; cdr3_aa: ASNSGQGSNEQF
j_call: TRBJ1-2; v_call: TRBV27; cdr3_aa: ASSATGQGARGYT
j_call: TRBJ1-5; v_call: TRBV4-2; cdr3_aa: ASSQGVGGSNQPQH
j_call: TRBJ1-3; v_call: TRBV5-4; cdr3_aa: ASSIQGASGNTIY
j_call: TRBJ1-2; v_call: TRBV7-2; cdr3_aa: ASSYLGGYT